The rows below give T cell receptor beta chains drawn from one sample of a study of metastatic and nonmetastatic thyroid tumors. With MiXCR, TCRdb called clones anew from the PCR reads. The data contain approximately 25,000 clones, around 13% of them singletons. Sequencing was done on a sample of blood. Source of these receptors: a female donor with papillary thyroid cancer or a benign thyroid nodule (not recorded which). Some clones in this sample may be carry-over from other donors' samples. The CDR3 runs from the conserved cysteine through the conserved F or W. Each record gives: D gene, V gene, clone size, J gene, CDR3 protein, CDR3 DNA. The D gene is left open where the match is weak. Expanded clones are given a class, and other clones once, few, many or no size at all.

TRBD2	TRBV9	many	TRBJ2-7	CASSVGSGRSEQYF	TGTGCCAGCAGCGTAGGAAGCGGGAGGAGCGAGCAGTACTTC
.	TRBV4-1	many	TRBJ1-2	CASSQGDNAFYGYTF	TGCGCCAGCAGCCAAGGGGACAACGCATTCTATGGCTACACCTTC
.	TRBV10-3	many	TRBJ1-2	CASTVGSNYGYTF	TGTGCCAGCACGGTCGGGTCTAACTATGGCTACACCTTC
.	TRBV4-1	many	TRBJ1-4	CASSPGLTNEKLFF	TGCGCCAGCAGCCCGGGTCTAACTAATGAAAAACTGTTTTTT
.	TRBV20-1	many	TRBJ2-4	CSARALATLQYF	TGCAGTGCTAGGGCCTTAGCAACCCTTCAGTACTTC
TRBD1	TRBV28	few	TRBJ1-2	CASSFRDRVGYTF	TGTGCCAGCAGCTTCCGGGACAGGGTTGGCTACACCTTC
TRBD1	TRBV15	many	TRBJ2-2	CATSRGDRGRIGELFF	TGTGCCACCAGCAGAGGGGACAGGGGGCGCATCGGGGAGCTGTTTTTT
.	TRBV9	many	TRBJ2-7	CASSVGYYDEQYF	TGTGCCAGCAGCGTAGGGTACTACGATGAGCAGTACTTC
.	TRBV2	medium-sized	TRBJ2-1	CASSEYNEQFF	TGTGCCAGCAGTGAGTACAATGAGCAGTTCTTC
.	TRBV6-1	many	TRBJ2-3	CASRARTAPSADTQYF	TGTGCCAGCAGGGCAAGGACAGCCCCTAGCGCAGATACGCAGTATTTT
TRBD1	TRBV6-5	medium-sized	TRBJ2-7	CASSYSRDSSYEQYF	TGTGCCAGCAGTTACTCGAGGGACAGTTCCTACGAGCAGTACTTC
.	TRBV10-3	many	TRBJ1-1	CAISNGQGWTEAFF	TGTGCCATCAGTAATGGACAAGGTTGGACTGAAGCTTTCTTT
.	TRBV20-1	many	TRBJ1-2	CSAHADSPNYGYTF	TGCAGTGCCCATGCGGACAGCCCTAACTATGGCTACACCTTC
.	TRBV27	medium-sized	TRBJ2-1	CASVSSAEQFF	TGTGCCAGCGTGTCCTCCGCTGAGCAGTTCTTC
.	TRBV5-8	many	TRBJ2-2	CASSPFSNTGELFF	TGTGCCAGCAGCCCGTTCTCGAACACCGGGGAGCTGTTTTTT
.	TRBV5-1	.	TRBJ1-1	CASSPGTEDTEAFF	TGCGCCAGCAGCCCTGGGACGGAGGACACTGAAGCTTTCTTT
TRBD2	TRBV5-1	many	TRBJ2-3	CASRTGISGITTDTQYF	TGCGCCAGCAGGACTGGGATTAGCGGGATTACCACAGATACGCAGTATTTT
.	TRBV6-1	many	TRBJ1-6	CASSRQGRLSPLHF	TGTGCCAGCAGTCGCCAGGGAAGGCTTTCACCCCTCCACTTT
.	TRBV10-1	many	TRBJ2-7	CASSWGYEQYF	TGCGCCAGCAGTTGGGGTTACGAGCAGTACTTC
.	TRBV18	many	TRBJ2-3	CASSPPAGRDTQYF	TGTGCCAGCTCACCCCCAGCAGGCCGAGATACGCAGTATTTT
TRBD2	TRBV20-1	many	TRBJ2-1	CSGTSSDNEQFF	TGCAGTGGGACTAGCTCCGACAATGAGCAGTTCTTC
.	TRBV11-2	.	TRBJ1-2	CASSLTGTNGYTF	TGTGCCAGCAGCTTGACCGGAACTAATGGCTACACCTTC
.	TRBV9	many	TRBJ1-1	CASSVGVLNTEAFF	TGTGCCAGCAGCGTAGGAGTTCTGAACACTGAAGCTTTCTTT
.	TRBV27	many	TRBJ2-7	CASSQDSTYEQYF	TGTGCCAGCAGTCAGGACAGCACATACGAGCAGTACTTC
TRBD2	TRBV11-1	.	TRBJ2-7	CASSLVSVGGGTSYEQYF	TGTGCCAGCAGCTTAGTTTCCGTAGGCGGGGGGACCTCCTACGAGCAGTACTTC
TRBD2	TRBV11-2	many	TRBJ2-1	CASSQGLAGEDEQFF	TGTGCCAGCAGCCAGGGGCTAGCGGGGGAGGACGAGCAGTTCTTC
TRBD2	TRBV11-1	many	TRBJ2-3	CASSPGGGDTDTQYF	TGTGCCAGCAGTCCTGGGGGGGGGGACACAGATACGCAGTATTTT
.	TRBV29-1	many	TRBJ2-3	CSVGSPQGYSSTDTQYF	TGCAGCGTTGGCTCCCCGCAGGGGTATTCTAGCACAGATACGCAGTATTTT
TRBD2	TRBV7-2	medium-sized	TRBJ2-1	CASSPAGGRATGEQFF	TGTGCCAGCAGCCCTGCGGGCGGGAGGGCCACCGGGGAGCAGTTCTTC
.	TRBV7-9	many	TRBJ2-7	CASSPQDYEQYF	TGTGCCAGCAGTCCCCAGGACTACGAGCAGTACTTC
.	TRBV29-1	many	TRBJ1-2	CSVDWGLGYGYTF	TGCAGCGTTGATTGGGGTTTGGGCTATGGCTACACCTTC
.	TRBV11-3	medium-sized	TRBJ2-1	CASSLDLTPPNEQFF	TGTGCCAGCAGCTTAGACCTAACCCCGCCCAATGAGCAGTTCTTC
TRBD1	TRBV6-2/TRBV6-3	many	TRBJ1-5	CASSGQGPYSNQPQHF	TGTGCCAGCAGCGGACAGGGCCCTTATAGCAATCAGCCCCAGCATTTT
.	TRBV20-1	many	TRBJ1-2	CSALDAGLGSYGYTF	TGCAGTGCTCTAGACGCGGGGTTGGGATCCTATGGCTACACCTTC
TRBD1	TRBV13	.	TRBJ1-6	CASSSRPGQGGSPLHF	TGTGCCAGCAGCTCACGACCGGGACAGGGAGGATCACCCCTCCACTTT
TRBD1	TRBV27	few	TRBJ1-2	CARDSGTGGFGYTF	TGTGCCAGAGATTCCGGGACAGGGGGTTTTGGCTACACCTTC
.	TRBV6-1	medium-sized	TRBJ1-6	CASSPGTGRSYNSPLHF	TGTGCCAGCAGTCCCGGGACGGGGCGCTCCTATAATTCACCCCTCCACTTT
.	TRBV28	many	TRBJ1-2	CASSGLRGYTF	TGTGCCAGCAGTGGACTGCGAGGCTACACCTTC
TRBD2	TRBV10-3	many	TRBJ2-6	CAISEGLAYSGANVLTF	TGTGCCATCAGTGAAGGACTAGCCTACTCTGGGGCCAACGTCCTGACTTTC
.	TRBV12-3/TRBV12-4	many	TRBJ1-2	CASSRSAGVYYGYTF	TGTGCCAGCAGTAGATCGGCAGGGGTGTACTATGGCTACACCTTC
TRBD2	TRBV11-1	many	TRBJ2-7	CASSAARWEGYEQYF	TGTGCCAGCAGCGCAGCCCGGTGGGAGGGGTACGAGCAGTACTTC
TRBD1	TRBV6-1	few	TRBJ1-2	CASSDIPGQGHGYTF	TGTGCCAGTAGTGATATACCGGGACAGGGCCATGGCTACACCTTC
.	TRBV7-6	many	TRBJ2-5	CASSFFGETQYF	TGTGCCAGCAGCTTCTTCGGAGAGACCCAGTACTTC
TRBD1	TRBV27	.	TRBJ2-7	CATPGTGWHEQYF	TGTGCAACACCCGGGACAGGTTGGCACGAGCAGTACTTC
TRBD2	TRBV19	.	TRBJ2-1	CASSMDTGRDEQFF	TGTGCCAGTAGTATGGATACCGGGAGGGATGAGCAGTTCTTC